Each of the 30 T cell receptor beta chains below was sequenced from the same sample in a study of OX40 agonist ivuxolimab in advanced cancers. Assay used: immunoSEQ multiplex PCR; TCRdb lists only in-frame clones, some missing. The table lists around 65,000 clones, about nine tenths of them singletons. Sequences were derived from CD4+ or CD8+ T cells sorted from blood, sampled in a trial of the OX40 agonist ivuxolimab. Receptor source: an adult with an advanced solid tumor such as melanoma, head and neck, liver or kidney cancer.

The rearrangement links TRBV6-6 to TRBJ2-1; unclear D gene. V lost 6 bases to trimming and J lost 5 bases, with 2 bases between them. This CDR3 spans 10 amino acids. Germline-derived CDR1 and CDR2 are MNHNY and SVGAGI (reference sequence). The CDR3 nucleotides read TGTGCCAGCAGGGACAATGAGCAGTTCTTC. Its protein is CASRDNEQFF.

The chain couples TRBV27 to TRBJ2-7; 7 bases line up with TRBD2. The CDR3 runs to 14 residues. The germline CDR1 and CDR2 sequences are MNHEY and SMNVEV (reference sequence). The trim removed 3 bases at V and 4 bases at J, leaving 6 bases unmatched. CDR3 bases: TGTGCCAGCAGTTTTCGCGGGAGAACGTACGAGCAGTACTTC. Its translation is CASSFRGRTYEQYF.

This clone was seen only once. The chain links TRBV27 to TRBJ1-2, with D possibly TRBD1 on 5 matching bases. CDR1 is MNHEY and CDR2 is SMNVEV in the germline V gene (reference sequence). The CDR3 loop spans 15 amino acids. Trimming left V 0 bases short and J 4 bases short, with 12 bases between. The CDR3 protein is CASSLSWAGTYGYTF. The CDR3 bases are TGTGCCAGCAGTTTATCGTGGGCAGGGACCTATGGCTACACCTTC.

The chain couples TRBV28 to TRBJ1-4; D is perhaps TRBD1 (5 bases). CDR1 and CDR2 (germline): MDHEN, SYDVKM. V shed 6 bases and J shed 7 bases, with 15 bases lying between them. CDR3 size: 14 residues. CDR3 DNA sequence: TGTGCCAGCAGACTGTCTGGGGCTGGTGAAAAACTGTTTTTT. It yields the protein CASRLSGAGEKLFF.

The chain couples TRBV27 to TRBJ2-1; 11 bases align to TRBD2. The CDR3 is 16 amino acids. Germline assignment: CDR1 MNHEY and CDR2 SMNVEV (reference sequence). V lost 5 bases to trimming and J lost 0 bases; unmatched junction nucleotides: 3. The CDR3 region has the DNA TGTGCCAGCAGTCACACTAGCGGGAGCTCCTACAATGAGCAGTTCTTC. Translation: CASSHTSGSSYNEQFF.

This chain links TRBV18 with TRBJ2-1, with D uncertain. The CDR3 is made up of 14 amino acids. Trimming removed 3 bases at V and 2 bases at J, with 8 bases between. Looked up from germline, CDR1 is KGHSH and CDR2 is LQKENI. The CDR3 bases are TGTGCCAGCTCACCGGGGAATGCCTACAATGAGCAGTTCTTC. Translated, it gives CASSPGNAYNEQFF.

The V gene is TRBV9, the J gene TRBJ1-3; D gene ambiguous. Germline CDR1 is SGDLS and CDR2 is YYNGEE. This CDR3 comprises 11 residues. V was cut by 5 bases and J by 2 bases, with 2 bases left in between. CDR3 coding DNA: TGTGCCAGCAGTACTGGAAACACCATATATTTT. It encodes CASSTGNTIYF.

The V call is TRBV7-3, the J call TRBJ2-3, with D maybe TRBD2 (6 bases). Trimming removed 1 base at V and 4 bases at J, with 12 bases between. There are 15 residues in the CDR3. Germline V gene sequence: CDR1 SGHTA, CDR2 FQGTGA. CDR3 nucleotide sequence: TGTGCCAGCAGCTTAAGTGGGGGGAGCCCAGATACGCAGTATTTT. Translated: CASSLSGGSPDTQYF.

This clone was recorded only once. Other DNA sequences in this specimen translate into the identical CDR3. The gene calls are TRBV9 and TRBJ1-1, with a tentative D call TRBD1 (5 bases). V dropped 3 bases and J dropped 2 bases, with 8 bases sitting between them. CDR1 and CDR2 (germline): SGDLS, YYNGEE. The CDR3 is made up of 13 amino acids. In DNA form, the CDR3 reads TGTGCCAGCAGCGGCGGGGGTAACACTGAAGCTTTCTTT. This encodes CASSGGGNTEAFF. Full variable domain (remainder filled in from reference TRBV9 and TRBJ1-1): DSGVTQTPKHLITATGQRVTLRCSPRSGDLSVYWYQQSLDQGLQFLIQYYNGEERAKGNILERFSAQQFPDLHSELNLSSLELGDSALYFCASSGGGNTEAFFGQGTRLTVV.

This chain uses TRBV27 with TRBJ2-1; D is perhaps TRBD2 (5 bases). This CDR3 is 15 amino acids long. V dropped 3 bases and J dropped 5 bases, with 14 bases sitting between them. Germline CDR1 is MNHEY and CDR2 is SMNVEV (reference sequence). The CDR3 sequence: CASSFTRLINNEQFF. The CDR3 bases are TGTGCCAGCAGTTTTACTAGACTCATTAACAATGAGCAGTTCTTC.

This clone was counted between two and nine times. The rearrangement links TRBV30 to TRBJ1-1, with unresolved D. Germline V gene data show CDR1 as GTSNPN and CDR2 as SVGIG (reference sequence). This CDR3 region has 13 residues. Trimming stripped 5 bases from V and 0 bases from J, with 10 bases between. CDR3 protein: CAWELQVNTEAFF. The DNA for the CDR3 is TGTGCCTGGGAACTTCAGGTGAACACTGAAGCTTTCTTT.

The chain recombines TRBV25-1 with TRBJ1-1; 8 positions match TRBD1. The CDR3 consists of 16 residues. Unmatched junction bases numbered 17, after V lost 3 bases and J lost 11 bases. CDR1 and CDR2 (germline): MGHDK, SYGVNS. For the CDR3, the DNA is TGTGCCAGCAGTGACTCCCCAGGGGGCGGCCCGGGTGCTGCTTTCTTT. Translation: CASSDSPGGGPGAAFF.

The gene calls are TRBV4-2 and TRBJ2-5, with a possible D match to TRBD1 (7 bases). V lost 4 bases and J 2 bases, leaving 11 bases between the germline ends. From germline, CDR1 is LGHNA and CDR2 YNFKEQ. The CDR3 has 14 residues. The CDR3 coding sequence is TGTGCCAGCAGCCCTGCGGGACAGCAAGAGACCCAGTACTTC. This translates into CASSPAGQQETQYF.

The chain uses TRBV18 and TRBJ2-7; possible D gene TRBD2, 6 bases. V gave up 2 bases and J gave up 1 base, with 12 bases separating them. The CDR3 is 15 residues long. Germline V lookup: CDR1 KGHSH, CDR2 LQKENI. The CDR3 coding sequence is TGTGCCAGCTCACCAATAGCGGAGCAATCCTACGAGCAGTACTTC. Its translation: CASSPIAEQSYEQYF.

The chain uses TRBV4-1 and TRBJ2-5; the D gene is possibly TRBD2 (6 bases). Between the trimmed V and J ends, which lost 4 bases and 4 bases, there was a span of 10 bases. Germline-derived CDR1 and CDR2 are MGHRA and YSYEKL. The CDR3 loop spans 13 amino acids. CDR3 bases: TGCGCCAGCAGCCCGGGAGCGGGAGAGACCCAGTACTTC. Amino acids: CASSPGAGETQYF.

In this sample, this clone turned up once. J is TRBJ2-5 and V is TRBV9, with TRBD2 matching over 10 bases. The CDR3 covers 16 residues. V trimming: 3 bases; J trimming: 3 bases; junction bases outside the gene matches: 8. The germline V gene has CDR1 SGDLS and CDR2 YYNGEE. CDR3 in DNA: TGTGCCAGCAGCGAAGGACTAGCGGCTTACGAAGAGACCCAGTACTTC. Its protein product is CASSEGLAAYEETQYF.

This clone was observed a single time. This chain links TRBV5-6 with TRBJ2-1; TRBD2 might be the D (5 bases). Per germline, CDR1 SGHDT and CDR2 YYEEEE. Trimming took 0 bases from V and 3 from J, leaving 10 bases between them. CDR3 size: 15 residues. CDR3 DNA: TGTGCCAGCAGCTTGGGTGGGAGCTTCTACAATGAGCAGTTCTTC. This encodes CASSLGGSFYNEQFF.

The chain joins TRBV16 to TRBJ1-2; D gene ambiguous. The CDR3 has 15 amino acids. Germline CDR1 reads KGHSY; CDR2 reads FQNENV. Trimming removed 0 bases at V and 3 bases at J, with 11 bases between. CDR3 amino acids: CASSQSPDLDYGYTF. Here the CDR3 DNA reads TGTGCCAGCAGCCAATCCCCCGACTTGGACTATGGCTACACCTTC.

The chain has TRBV27 and TRBJ2-7, with 7 bases lining up with TRBD2. This CDR3 has 15 residues. Germline V gene data show CDR1 as MNHEY and CDR2 as SMNVEV (reference sequence). Trimming cost V 2 bases and J 2 bases; bases outside gene matches: 6. In DNA, the CDR3 is TGTGCCAGCAGTTTACATGCGGGAGAGACCTACGAGCAGTACTTC. It is translated as CASSLHAGETYEQYF.

The V gene is TRBV18, the J gene TRBJ2-1; D gene uncertain. Germline loops: CDR1 KGHSH, CDR2 LQKENI. V was cut by 3 bases and J by 5 bases, with 5 bases left in between. The CDR3 has 12 residues. The chain's CDR3 is CASSPGNNEQFF. The DNA for the CDR3 is TGTGCCAGCTCACCTGGGAACAATGAGCAGTTCTTC. The full variable domain, its missing parts supplied by reference TRBV18 and TRBJ2-1, is NAGVMQNPRHLVRRRGQEARLRCSPMKGHSHVYWYRQLPEEGLKFMVYLQKENIIDESGMPKERFSAEFPKEGPSILRIQQVVRGDSAAYFCASSPGNNEQFFGPGTRLTVL.

The V and J genes are TRBV6-6 and TRBJ2-2, with 8 nucleotides matching TRBD2. The V and J ends lost 6 bases and 7 bases, in that order; junction bases with no gene match: 7. Germline V gene data show CDR1 as MNHNY and CDR2 as SVGAGI (reference sequence). The CDR3 is 14 residues long. The CDR3 sequence is CASRAGVQIGELFF. CDR3 bases: TGTGCCAGCAGAGCGGGAGTTCAAATCGGGGAGCTGTTTTTT.

The gene calls are TRBV28 and TRBJ2-3; D unclear. CDR1 and CDR2 (germline): MDHEN, SYDVKM. V was cut by 5 bases and J by 0 bases, with 9 bases left in between. The CDR3 spans 14 residues. The CDR3: CASSPPLSTDTQYF. CDR3 nucleotide sequence: TGTGCCAGCAGTCCACCACTTAGCACAGATACGCAGTATTTT.

CDR3 amino acids: CASSSQGTQPQHF. In DNA form, the CDR3 reads TGTGCCAGCAGTTCCCAGGGGACGCAGCCCCAGCATTTT. The genes are TRBV5-6 and TRBJ1-5, with D tentatively TRBD1 (6 bases). Trimming removed 5 bases at V and 7 bases at J, with 13 bases between. CDR3 length equals 13 residues. CDR1 and CDR2 (germline): SGHDT, YYEEEE.

The chain is built from TRBV28 and TRBJ2-5, with TRBD1 as a possible D gene (6 bases). The DNA end favors TRBJ2-7, so the J call may be wrong. This CDR3 contains 14 residues. CDR1 and CDR2 (germline): MDHEN, SYDVKM. CDR3 amino acids: CASRPELQGYEQYF. The DNA for the CDR3 is TGTGCCAGCAGGCCGGAATTACAGGGCTACGAGCAGTACTTC.

The V and J genes are TRBV7-3 and TRBJ2-3, with 8 positions matching TRBD2. The V and J ends lost 4 bases and 5 bases, in that order; junction bases with no gene match: 5. Germline V gives CDR1 SGHTA, CDR2 FQGTGA. There are 14 residues in the CDR3. CDR3 in DNA: TGTGCCAGCAGCTCGGGACTAGGCAGAGATACGCAGTATTTT. It yields the protein CASSSGLGRDTQYF.

This chain connects TRBV7-2 to TRBJ2-7; 8 bases fit TRBD2. Trimming cost V 4 bases and J 2 bases; bases outside gene matches: 10. Germline CDR1 reads SGHTA; CDR2 reads FQGNSA. This CDR3 comprises 16 residues. The CDR3 region has the DNA TGTGCCAGCAGCTCACTCGCGGGACTAGTGCCCTACGAGCAGTACTTC. This codes for CASSSLAGLVPYEQYF.

This chain uses TRBV7-9 with TRBJ2-1, with 9 nucleotides matching TRBD2. This CDR3 is 15 amino acids long. Germline CDR1 reads SEHNR; CDR2 reads FQNEAQ (reference sequence). The V and J ends lost 1 base and 7 bases, in that order; junction bases with no gene match: 5. DNA for the CDR3: TGTGCCAGCAGCTTAGTCCTAGCGGGATCTAATGAGCAGTTCTTC. Translated, it gives CASSLVLAGSNEQFF.

The chain is built from TRBV7-6 and TRBJ2-1; D is unclear. CDR3 length equals 14 residues. Between the trimmed V and J ends, which lost 1 base and 5 bases, there was a span of 9 bases. Per the germline V gene, CDR1 is SGHVS and CDR2 is FNYEAQ. The CDR3 is CASSLEAGHNEQFF. CDR3 DNA sequence: TGTGCCAGCAGCTTAGAGGCAGGTCACAATGAGCAGTTCTTC.

The rearrangement links TRBV27 to TRBJ2-5; 9 bases align to TRBD2. Germline V gene data show CDR1 as MNHEY and CDR2 as SMNVEV (reference sequence). There are 16 residues in the CDR3. With 7 bases clipped from V and 4 bases from J, the junction kept 13 bases outside the gene matches. The CDR3 reads CASNPAASGKGETQYF. The CDR3 DNA follows: TGTGCCAGCAACCCTGCTGCTAGCGGGAAAGGAGAGACCCAGTACTTC.

This chain joins TRBV6-5 and TRBJ2-3; possibly TRBD1 for D (6 bases). CDR3 length: 15 amino acids. V shed 7 bases and J shed 0 bases, with 14 bases lying between them. Germline V gene data show CDR1 as MNHEY and CDR2 as SVGAGI. The CDR3 loop reads CASNSGTMSTDTQYF. The CDR3 DNA reads as TGTGCCAGCAATTCCGGGACAATGAGCACAGATACGCAGTATTTT.